These 31 T cell receptor beta chains share one sample of origin, sequenced in a study of blood T cell repertoires in COVID-19. Clones were sequenced by immunoSEQ multiplex PCR, and TCRdb holds only the in-frame ones, with some missing. The sample has fewer than 150,000 clones, less than 85% seen once. Specimen: peripheral blood. These receptor sequences come from a human donor with acute or convalescent COVID-19. The donor label of this sample is uncertain.

V is TRBV27 and J is TRBJ1-1; 8 bases match TRBD1. The V and J ends lost 3 bases and 4 bases, in that order; junction bases with no gene match: 16. Germline assignment: CDR1 MNHEY and CDR2 SMNVEV (reference sequence). The CDR3 spans 18 residues. CDR3 protein: CASSFLPGQALLGTEAFF. CDR3 nucleotide sequence: TGTGCCAGCAGTTTCCTTCCGGGACAGGCGCTTTTGGGCACTGAAGCTTTCTTT.

The V gene is TRBV7-8, the J gene TRBJ2-3, with D unclear. CDR1 is SGHVS, CDR2 FQNEAQ, per germline. V was clipped by 5 bases and J by 4 bases, with 16 bases between them. CDR3 size: 15 residues. The CDR3 here is CASSQLNRGADTQYF. CDR3 DNA: TGTGCCAGCAGCCAATTAAATCGAGGCGCAGATACGCAGTATTTT.

The chain employs TRBV6-5 and TRBJ2-1, with D maybe TRBD1 (5 bases). Between the trimmed V and J ends, which lost 6 bases and 1 base, there was a span of 13 bases. CDR3 length: 15 residues. CDR1 and CDR2 from the germline V gene are MNHEY and SVGAGI. The CDR3 sequence is CASRLQALSYNEQFF. In nucleotides, the CDR3 is TGTGCCAGCAGGTTACAGGCTTTGTCCTACAATGAGCAGTTCTTC.

The chain employs TRBV6-2 or TRBV6-3 and TRBJ2-5; possibly TRBD1 for D (6 bases). This CDR3 is built from 15 residues. V was clipped by 1 base and J by 4 bases, with 13 bases between them. Germline V gene data show CDR1 as MNHEY and CDR2 as SVGEGT. CDR3: CASSYLQGIGETQYF. The DNA of the CDR3 is TGTGCCAGCAGTTACTTACAGGGAATTGGAGAGACCCAGTACTTC.

A word on this clone: Distinct nucleotide sequences in the sample also encode this CDR3. V is TRBV30 and J is TRBJ1-4; 10 positions match TRBD1. The ends lost 3 bases at V and 8 bases at J; junction bases unmatched: 6. This CDR3 contains 14 residues. CDR1 and CDR2 from the germline V gene are GTSNPN and SVGIG (reference sequence). CDR3: CAWSRQGAWEKLFF. CDR3 bases: TGTGCCTGGAGCCGACAGGGGGCATGGGAAAAACTGTTTTTT.

The V and J genes are TRBV5-1 and TRBJ1-4; possibly TRBD1 for D (5 bases). V lost 0 bases and J lost 8, with 14 bases in between. The germline CDR1 and CDR2 sequences are SGHRS and YFSETQ. The CDR3 contains 15 residues. CDR3 residues: CASSLASGSGEKLFF. CDR3 DNA sequence: TGCGCCAGCAGCTTGGCCTCAGGGTCAGGCGAAAAACTGTTTTTT.

The rearrangement joins TRBV7-9 to TRBJ1-5, with TRBD1 matching over 9 bases. CDR1 is SEHNR and CDR2 is FQNEAQ in the germline V gene (reference sequence). The CDR3 is 15 amino acids. Germline trimming cut 5 bases from V and 3 bases from J; bases unmatched to any gene: 5. The CDR3, as DNA: TGTGCCAGCAGCCCGGACAGGGGTTTCAATCAGCCCCAGCATTTT. It yields the protein CASSPDRGFNQPQHF.

The chain links TRBV12-3 or TRBV12-4 to TRBJ1-2; D perhaps matches TRBD1 (6 bases). V lost 3 bases to trimming and J lost 4 bases, with 9 bases between them. There are 13 residues in the CDR3. The CDR3 protein is CASSFTGTYGYTF. For the CDR3, the DNA is TGTGCCAGCAGTTTCACAGGGACCTATGGCTACACCTTC.

The chain carries TRBV19 and TRBJ1-2; 7 bases align to TRBD1. The ends lost 6 bases at V and 7 bases at J; junction bases unmatched: 20. Germline V gene sequence: CDR1 LNHDA, CDR2 SQIVND (reference sequence). This CDR3 has 17 amino acids. CDR3 sequence reads: CASSDWTTTGRFLGYTF. The DNA of the CDR3 is TGTGCCAGTAGCGACTGGACAACGACAGGGCGATTTCTTGGCTACACCTTC.

The chain has TRBV12-3 or TRBV12-4 and TRBJ1-2; D not resolved. The CDR3 covers 13 residues. With 3 bases removed from V and 4 bases from J, the gap between germline ends came to 9 bases. This CDR3 is CASSLSQAYGYTF. DNA for the CDR3: TGTGCCAGCAGTTTGAGTCAGGCCTATGGCTACACCTTC.

The CDR3 coding sequence is TGTGCCAGCAGCCAAGAGTGGGGCAGCTCTGGAAACACCATATATTTT. Translating it yields CASSQEWGSSGNTIYF. The chain has TRBV3-1 (or the pseudogene TRBV3-2) and TRBJ1-3; D is perhaps TRBD1 (5 bases). This CDR3 has 16 amino acids. Looked up from germline, CDR1 is LGHDT and CDR2 is YNNKEL (reference sequence). Trimming took off 0 bases at V and 0 bases at J, with 9 bases between the two ends.

The sample holds many counts of this clone. The rearrangement links TRBV4-1 to TRBJ1-4; D remains unclear. Germline CDR1 MGHRA, CDR2 YSYEKL. V dropped 2 bases and J dropped 10 bases, with 11 bases sitting between them. The CDR3 runs to 13 residues. CDR3 protein: CASSQSDRVKLFF. The CDR3 coding sequence is TGCGCCAGCAGCCAAAGTGATCGGGTAAAACTGTTTTTT.

This clone has just one count. This chain joins TRBV9 and TRBJ1-1; no clear D. V shed 0 bases and J shed 0 bases, with 12 bases lying between them. The CDR3 totals 16 residues. Germline V gene sequence: CDR1 SGDLS, CDR2 YYNGEE. CDR3 sequence reads: CASSVGGAVMNTEAFF. The DNA for the CDR3 is TGTGCCAGCAGCGTAGGCGGCGCGGTAATGAACACTGAAGCTTTCTTT.

The rearrangement joins TRBV10-3 to TRBJ1-1; a weak D match, TRBD1 (5 bases). Per the germline V gene, CDR1 is ENHRY and CDR2 is SYGVKD. Trimming took 6 bases from V and 2 from J, leaving 25 bases between them. The CDR3 contains 18 residues. CDR3 sequence: CAISQPQVSGILNTEAFF. CDR3 nucleotide sequence: TGTGCCATCAGCCAACCACAGGTTTCTGGAATTCTTAACACTGAAGCTTTCTTT.

Only a few counts were recorded for this clone. The rearrangement uses TRBV5-1 and TRBJ2-1; 11 bases match TRBD2. The junction had 1 base not matched to a gene; V was cut back by 4 bases and J by 7 bases. This CDR3 is 13 amino acids long. In germline, CDR1 is SGHRS, CDR2 YFSETQ. The CDR3 is CASSVAGGNEQFF. The CDR3 DNA reads TGCGCCAGCAGCGTAGCGGGAGGGAATGAGCAGTTCTTC. Combining the CDR3 with reference TRBV5-1 and TRBJ2-1 gives the whole variable domain KAGVTQTPRYLIKTRGQQVTLSCSPISGHRSVSWYQQTPGQGLQFLFEYFSETQRNKGNFPGRFSGRQFSNSRSEMNVSTLELGDSALYLCASSVAGGNEQFFGPGTRLTVL.

This chain uses TRBV30 with TRBJ1-2, with D perhaps matching TRBD1 (5 bases). CDR1 GTSNPN and CDR2 SVGIG come from the germline V gene (reference sequence). CDR3 length equals 14 residues. With 0 bases removed from V and 8 bases from J, the gap between germline ends came to 16 bases. The CDR3 reads CAWSVTAGMSGYTF. CDR3 bases: TGTGCCTGGAGTGTAACAGCAGGGATGTCCGGCTACACCTTC.

This rearrangement joins TRBV19 to TRBJ1-6; D unclear. CDR1 LNHDA and CDR2 SQIVND come from the germline V gene (reference sequence). V was cut by 3 bases and J by 7 bases, with 10 bases left in between. The CDR3 is made up of 14 amino acids. CDR3 region: CASSMETVNSPLHF. CDR3 bases: TGTGCCAGTAGTATGGAGACGGTAAATTCACCCCTCCACTTT.

The rearrangement links TRBV5-1 to TRBJ2-4; D is perhaps TRBD1 (5 bases). CDR1 SGHRS and CDR2 YFSETQ come from the germline V gene. This CDR3 region has 17 residues. V lost 0 bases and J 2 bases, leaving 15 bases between the germline ends. The CDR3 DNA reads as TGCGCCAGCAGCTTGGACCAACAGGCCGGTACCAAAAACATTCAGTACTTC. Amino acid sequence: CASSLDQQAGTKNIQYF.

V is TRBV29-1 and J is TRBJ2-3; D ambiguous. This CDR3 is 11 amino acids long. V was cut by 5 bases and J by 5 bases, with 8 bases left in between. CDR1 and CDR2 (germline): SQVTM, ANQGSEA. This chain's CDR3 is CSVSPVDTQYF. DNA of the CDR3: TGCAGCGTTTCCCCGGTAGATACGCAGTATTTT.

This clone was counted a few times. The chain joins TRBV28 to TRBJ2-1, with 10 bases identical to TRBD1. The CDR3 spans 16 residues. In germline, CDR1 is MDHEN, CDR2 SYDVKM. Germline trimming cut 5 bases from V and 4 bases from J; bases unmatched to any gene: 8. This chain's CDR3 is CASSLRQGARYNEQFF. In DNA form, the CDR3 reads TGTGCCAGCAGTCTAAGACAGGGGGCGAGATACAATGAGCAGTTCTTC.

This clone has a handful of counts. CDR3 nucleotide sequence: TGTGCCACCAGTGAGGGCAGCCAAGAGACCCAGTACTTC. Translating gives CATSEGSQETQYF. The chain links TRBV24-1 to TRBJ2-5; D is uncertain. The length of the CDR3 is 13 residues. The germline V gene encodes CDR1 KGHDR and CDR2 SFDVKD. The V end was cut by 4 bases, the J end by 1 base, with 6 bases between.

The rearrangement links TRBV25-1 to TRBJ1-3, with TRBD1 matching 8 bases. The germline CDR1 and CDR2 sequences are MGHDK and SYGVNS. Trimming took 5 bases from V and 2 from J; bases not matched to a gene: 11. The CDR3 extends over 17 amino acids. The CDR3 nucleotides read TGTGCCAGCAGTTTTGGGGACAGGACTAGGGCTGGAAACACCATATATTTT. This encodes CASSFGDRTRAGNTIYF. The full variable domain, completed using reference TRBV25-1 and TRBJ1-3, is EADIYQTPRYLVIGTGKKITLECSQTMGHDKMYWYQQDPGMELHLIHYSYGVNSTEKGDLSSESTVSRIRTEHFPLTLESARPSHTSQYLCASSFGDRTRAGNTIYFGEGSWLTVV.

V and J are TRBV28 and TRBJ1-1, with 8 bases lining up with TRBD1. The CDR3 runs to 14 residues. Losses at the gene ends were 1 base for V and 8 bases for J; bases not matched to a gene: 6. CDR1 and CDR2 (germline): MDHEN, SYDVKM. The CDR3: CASSLSRTGSEAFF. In DNA, the CDR3 is TGTGCCAGCAGTTTATCCAGGACAGGGTCCGAAGCTTTCTTT.

This clone was counted only a few times. The genes are TRBV30 and TRBJ2-4; 7 bases fit TRBD1. The junction had 9 bases not matched to a gene; V was cut back by 3 bases and J by 10 bases. CDR3 length: 13 amino acids. Looked up from germline, CDR1 is GTSNPN and CDR2 is SVGIG (reference sequence). CDR3 coding DNA: TGTGCCTGGAGGGGGACAGCCGGCACAATTCAGTACTTC. This translates into CAWRGTAGTIQYF.

In this sample, this clone turned up many times. This chain joins TRBV7-8 and TRBJ2-1; no definite D call. Trimming pared 1 base from V and 8 bases from J, leaving 6 bases between. The V gene's germline CDR1 is SGHVS and CDR2 FQNEAQ. The length of the CDR3 is 12 residues. CDR3 bases: TGTGCCAGCAGCTTAGTACTCCATGAGCAGTTCTTC. This gives the protein CASSLVLHEQFF.

The chain uses TRBV10-3 and TRBJ2-2; 15 bases agree with TRBD2. V was pared by 7 bases and J by 5 bases, with 2 bases of the junction left unmatched. The CDR3 covers 15 residues. Germline-derived CDR1 and CDR2 are ENHRY and SYGVKD. Written as DNA, the CDR3 is TGTGCCATCAAAGGACTAGCGGGGGGGACCGGGGAGCTGTTTTTT. Protein: CAIKGLAGGTGELFF.

This clone has only a few counts. The rearrangement joins TRBV18 to TRBJ1-1, with no clear D. The germline gives CDR1 KGHSH, CDR2 LQKENI. This CDR3 region has 16 residues. Trimming stripped 3 bases from V and 0 bases from J, with 14 bases between. The CDR3 sequence: CASSPAGGLLNTEAFF. DNA of the CDR3: TGTGCCAGCTCACCCGCTGGAGGGCTTTTGAACACTGAAGCTTTCTTT.

V and J are TRBV3-1 (or the pseudogene TRBV3-2) and TRBJ2-5, with TRBD2 matching 10 bases. The length of the CDR3 is 15 residues. CDR1 and CDR2 (germline): LGHDT, YNNKEL (reference sequence). V shed 8 bases, J shed 5 bases, and the junction held 11 bases outside the gene matches. The CDR3 region has the DNA TGTGCCAGCCGATCCTTAGCGGGGGGTGTGGAGACCCAGTACTTC. Its translation is CASRSLAGGVETQYF.

This clone was seen only a few times. The rearrangement links TRBV7-2 to TRBJ2-2, with 8 bases that match TRBD1. With V trimmed by 3 bases and J by 1 base, 7 bases remained unmatched. The CDR3 has 17 residues. CDR1 SGHTA and CDR2 FQGNSA come from the germline V gene. CDR3 bases: TGTGCCAGCAGCTTGCGGACAGGGCTCCTGAACACCGGGGAGCTGTTTTTT. This sequence encodes CASSLRTGLLNTGELFF.

The chain uses TRBV5-1 and TRBJ2-3, with a tentative D call TRBD1 (6 bases). CDR1 SGHRS and CDR2 YFSETQ come from the germline V gene. V was pared by 4 bases and J by 4 bases, with 10 bases between. The CDR3 contains 13 residues. The CDR3 nucleotides are TGCGCCAGCAGCCGACAGGAAGCAGATACGCAGTATTTT. Protein sequence: CASSRQEADTQYF.

J is TRBJ2-1 and V is TRBV30; 8 nucleotides match TRBD1. Germline CDR1 and CDR2: GTSNPN and SVGIG (reference sequence). V was pared by 2 bases and J by 7 bases, with 13 bases of the junction left unmatched. The CDR3 spans 16 residues. The CDR3, as DNA: TGTGCCTGGAGTTTAACCGGGACAGGTAGGGGGAATGAGCAGTTCTTC. This encodes CAWSLTGTGRGNEQFF.